This is a list of T cell receptor beta chains from one sample in a study of CD8+ T cells in alopecia areata. The protocol was immunoSEQ multiplex PCR, while the TCRdb copy is restricted to in-frame clones and leaves out a portion. The data show roughly 210,000 clones, around two fifths seen once. The sample in question was CD4+ T cells sorted from blood, obtained at approximately week 36, from a patient treated with tofacitinib. Receptors were obtained from a human donor with alopecia areata. CDR3s include the opening cysteine and the closing phenylalanine or tryptophan. A D gene is named only where the DNA matches it firmly. Clone size is stated in some rows and not others, as once, few, many or a class when expanded.

D,V,J,size,CDR3,DNA
TRBD1,TRBV5-1,TRBJ2-7,.,CASAGTVSYEQYF,TGCGCCAGCGCCGGGACAGTATCCTACGAGCAGTACTTC
.,TRBV7-2,TRBJ2-3,.,CASRLLADTQYF,TGTGCCAGCAGACTATTGGCAGATACGCAGTATTTT
.,TRBV27,TRBJ1-2,many,CASSLDSNYGYTF,TGTGCCAGCAGTTTAGACAGCAACTATGGCTACACCTTC
TRBD2,TRBV30,TRBJ2-1,few,CAWSERASGRANEQFF,TGTGCCTGGAGTGAAAGGGCTAGCGGGAGAGCAAATGAGCAGTTCTTC
.,TRBV15,TRBJ1-1,.,CATSRDYVAEAFF,TGTGCCACCAGCAGAGATTATGTCGCTGAAGCTTTCTTT
.,TRBV4-1,TRBJ1-3,many,CASSQDRNYRFSGNTIYF,TGCGCCAGCAGCCAAGATCGGAACTACAGGTTCTCTGGAAACACCATATATTTT
.,TRBV30,TRBJ1-5,.,CAWSPRGGQPQHF,TGTGCCTGGAGTCCCCGAGGGGGTCAGCCCCAGCATTTT
.,TRBV27,TRBJ2-7,few,CASRFRLGSSYEQYF,TGTGCCAGCAGGTTTCGTCTAGGGAGCTCCTACGAGCAGTACTTC
TRBD1,TRBV4-1,TRBJ1-2,few,CASSRDRGRTYGYTF,TGCGCCAGCAGTCGGGACAGGGGGCGCACCTATGGCTACACCTTC
.,TRBV29-1,TRBJ2-5,few,CSVERGGVETQYF,TGCAGCGTTGAACGAGGGGGTGTTGAGACCCAGTACTTC
.,TRBV4-2,TRBJ2-1,few,CASSPLADSYNEQFF,TGTGCCAGCAGCCCCCTCGCTGACTCCTACAATGAGCAGTTCTTC
TRBD2,TRBV23-1,TRBJ2-5,few,CASSPPSGRSPETQYF,TGCGCCAGCAGTCCCCCTAGCGGGAGGTCCCCAGAGACCCAGTACTTC
.,TRBV27,TRBJ2-1,.,CASSLDRRYNEQFF,TGTGCCAGCAGTTTAGACCGAAGATACAATGAGCAGTTCTTC
.,TRBV4-2,TRBJ2-3,.,CASSHPGQTTDTQYF,TGTGCCAGCAGCCACCCGGGACAAACCACAGATACGCAGTATTTT
TRBD1,TRBV7-9,TRBJ1-5,few,CASSAGTGNLPQHF,TGTGCCAGCAGCGCCGGGACAGGGAATTTGCCCCAGCATTTT
.,TRBV29-1,TRBJ1-2,.,CSVDNLGDLYGYTF,TGCAGCGTTGATAACTTGGGGGACCTTTATGGCTACACCTTC
.,TRBV11-2,TRBJ2-3,.,CASSRGLNTDTQYF,TGTGCCAGCAGCCGGGGACTTAACACAGATACGCAGTATTTT
.,TRBV4-3,TRBJ2-5,.,CASSLTGRETQYF,TGCGCCAGCAGCCTGACAGGGAGGGAGACCCAGTACTTC
.,TRBV7-6,TRBJ2-3,.,CASSLAQTILGDTQYF,TGTGCCAGCAGCTTAGCGCAGACTATCTTAGGAGATACGCAGTATTTT
.,TRBV18,TRBJ1-1,.,CASSLLRGASEAFF,TGTGCCAGCTCACTTTTGCGGGGGGCGAGTGAAGCTTTCTTT
.,TRBV29-1,TRBJ1-1,.,CSVAGIAPGPTEAFF,TGCAGCGTTGCTGGTATAGCCCCCGGGCCGACTGAAGCTTTCTTT
.,TRBV30,TRBJ2-2,few,CAWNSENTGELFF,TGTGCCTGGAATTCCGAGAACACCGGGGAGCTGTTTTTT
TRBD2,TRBV7-2,TRBJ2-7,.,CASSFQRGSYEQYF,TGTGCCAGCAGCTTCCAGCGGGGGTCCTACGAGCAGTACTTC
.,TRBV9,TRBJ2-1,.,CASSVAWKNEQFF,TGTGCCAGCAGCGTAGCTTGGAAAAATGAGCAGTTCTTC
TRBD2,TRBV2,TRBJ2-7,.,CASTTRRLAAVSYEQYF,TGTGCCAGCACCACCCGGCGACTAGCGGCCGTCTCCTACGAGCAGTACTTC
.,TRBV6-5,TRBJ2-7,few,CASSYHRDTYEQYF,TGTGCCAGCAGTTACCACCGGGACACCTACGAGCAGTACTTC
TRBD2,TRBV7-9,TRBJ2-3,.,CASRPSGRATDTQYF,TGTGCCAGCAGACCTAGCGGGAGGGCCACAGATACGCAGTATTTT
.,TRBV15,TRBJ2-3,.,CATSRDRLASTQYF,TGTGCCACCAGCAGAGATCGGCTAGCGAGTACGCAGTATTTT
TRBD2,TRBV4-1,TRBJ2-2,.,CASSQGSAGGYTGELFF,TGCGCCAGCAGCCAAGGTTCGGCGGGAGGATACACCGGGGAGCTGTTTTTT
.,TRBV19,TRBJ1-5,.,CASRWGLGQPQHF,TGTGCCAGTAGATGGGGCCTAGGACAGCCCCAGCATTTT
.,TRBV2,TRBJ2-1,.,CASSLAEQFF,TGTGCCAGCAGCCTCGCTGAGCAGTTCTTC
.,TRBV18,TRBJ2-1,.,CASSPSAGGLYNEQFF,TGTGCCAGCTCACCAAGTGCTGGAGGACTCTACAATGAGCAGTTCTTC
.,TRBV6-5,TRBJ2-1,.,CASRFGRDSRNEQFF,TGTGCCAGCCGGTTCGGTCGGGACTCCCGGAATGAGCAGTTCTTC
TRBD1,TRBV27,TRBJ1-2,once,CASSLKARTGGVYGYTF,TGTGCCAGCAGTTTAAAGGCGCGGACAGGGGGCGTCTATGGCTACACCTTC
.,TRBV25-1,TRBJ1-2,.,CASSPAALGRYTF,TGTGCCAGCAGTCCGGCGGCCCTCGGGCGCTACACCTTC
.,TRBV15,TRBJ2-3,.,CATSRVVDTQYF,TGTGCCACCAGCAGAGTCGTTGATACGCAGTATTTT
.,TRBV7-9,TRBJ2-7,few,CASSLAVGQAYEQYF,TGTGCCAGCAGCTTAGCGGTGGGGCAGGCCTACGAGCAGTACTTC
TRBD2,TRBV18,TRBJ2-4,few,CASSPSGGGENIQYF,TGTGCCAGCTCACCTTCGGGCGGGGGAGAAAACATTCAGTACTTC
.,TRBV29-1,TRBJ1-5,few,CSVGSGVGQPQHF,TGCAGCGTTGGGTCAGGGGTAGGTCAGCCCCAGCATTTT
.,TRBV29-1,TRBJ2-1,.,CSVDRGNNEQFF,TGCAGCGTTGACAGAGGTAACAATGAGCAGTTCTTC
TRBD2,TRBV4-3,TRBJ2-5,.,CASSQNSGGKETQYF,TGCGCCAGCAGCCAAAATAGCGGGGGGAAAGAGACCCAGTACTTC
TRBD2,TRBV27,TRBJ2-3,.,CASRLAGVTDTQYF,TGTGCCAGTCGACTAGCGGGAGTCACAGATACGCAGTATTTT
.,TRBV4-1,TRBJ2-2,.,CASSQFTRNTGELFF,TGCGCCAGCAGCCAATTTACTCGGAACACCGGGGAGCTGTTTTTT
.,TRBV15,TRBJ1-4,.,CATSPPRGEKLFF,TGTGCCACCAGCCCCCCCCGCGGGGAAAAACTGTTTTTT
TRBD1,TRBV25-1,TRBJ1-2,.,CASRDRVNYGYTF,TGTGCCAGCCGGGACAGAGTCAACTATGGCTACACCTTC
.,TRBV30,TRBJ1-5,few,CAWSGNYQPQHF,TGTGCCTGGAGTGGTAACTATCAGCCCCAGCATTTT
TRBD1,TRBV30,TRBJ2-5,.,CAWMNDQGARLLVETQYF,TGTGCCTGGATGAACGACCAGGGGGCTCGGTTGTTGGTGGAGACCCAGTACTTC
.,TRBV18,TRBJ2-1,.,CASSPQGYEQFF,TGTGCCAGCTCGCCACAGGGTTATGAGCAGTTCTTC
.,TRBV28,TRBJ2-7,.,CASSPSSAGAYEQYF,TGTGCCAGCAGCCCATCTAGCGCGGGGGCATACGAGCAGTACTTC
.,TRBV5-4,TRBJ2-2,few,CASSLTWNTGELFF,TGTGCCAGCAGCCTCACATGGAACACCGGGGAGCTGTTTTTT
.,TRBV9,TRBJ2-2,.,CASSVGGVSELFF,TGTGCCAGCAGCGTAGGGGGGGTTTCGGAGCTGTTTTTT
TRBD2,TRBV2,TRBJ2-2,.,CASGTVAGGPPGELFF,TGTGCCAGCGGGACGGTAGCGGGAGGGCCCCCCGGGGAGCTGTTTTTT
.,TRBV29-1,TRBJ2-7,few,CSVRRDLGGEQYF,TGCAGCGTTCGACGGGACCTCGGGGGAGAGCAGTACTTC